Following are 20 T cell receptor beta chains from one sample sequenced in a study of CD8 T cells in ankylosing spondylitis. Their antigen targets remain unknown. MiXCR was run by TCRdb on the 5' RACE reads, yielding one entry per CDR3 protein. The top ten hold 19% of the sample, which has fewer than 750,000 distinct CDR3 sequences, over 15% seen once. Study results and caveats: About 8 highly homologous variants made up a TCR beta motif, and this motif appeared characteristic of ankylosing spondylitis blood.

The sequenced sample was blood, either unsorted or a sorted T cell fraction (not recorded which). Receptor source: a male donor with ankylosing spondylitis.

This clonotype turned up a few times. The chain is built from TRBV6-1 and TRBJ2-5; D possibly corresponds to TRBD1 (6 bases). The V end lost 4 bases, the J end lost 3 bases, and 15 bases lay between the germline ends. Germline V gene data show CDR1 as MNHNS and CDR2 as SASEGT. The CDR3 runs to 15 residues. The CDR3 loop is CASSGRGSGEETQYF. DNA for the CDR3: TGTGCCAGCAGTGGCCGAGGATCAGGGGAAGAGACCCAGTACTTC.

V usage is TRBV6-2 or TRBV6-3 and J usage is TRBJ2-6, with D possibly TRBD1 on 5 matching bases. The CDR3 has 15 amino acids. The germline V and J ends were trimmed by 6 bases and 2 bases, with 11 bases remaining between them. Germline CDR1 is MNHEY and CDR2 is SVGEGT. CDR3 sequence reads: CASRNQGAGANVLTF. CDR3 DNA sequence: TGTGCCAGCAGAAACCAGGGTGCTGGGGCCAACGTCCTGACTTTC.

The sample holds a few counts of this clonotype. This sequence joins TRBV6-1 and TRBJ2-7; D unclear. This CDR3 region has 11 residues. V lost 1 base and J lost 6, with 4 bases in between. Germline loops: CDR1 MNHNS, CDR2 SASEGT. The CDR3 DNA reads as TGTGCCAGCAGTGAAGGTAGCGAGCAGTACTTC. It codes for CASSEGSEQYF.

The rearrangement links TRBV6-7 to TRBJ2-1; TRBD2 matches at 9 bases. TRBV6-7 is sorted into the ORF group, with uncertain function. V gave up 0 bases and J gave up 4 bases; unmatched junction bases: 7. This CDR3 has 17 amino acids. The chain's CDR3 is CASSYSKAGGTYNEQFF. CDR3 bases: TGTGCCAGCAGTTACTCGAAAGCGGGAGGCACATACAATGAGCAGTTCTTC.

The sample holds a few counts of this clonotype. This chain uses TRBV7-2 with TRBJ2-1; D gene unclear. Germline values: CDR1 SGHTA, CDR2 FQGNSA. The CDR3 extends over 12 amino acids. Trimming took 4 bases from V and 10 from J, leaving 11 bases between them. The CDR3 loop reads CASSSVGVEQFF. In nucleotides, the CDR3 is TGTGCCAGCAGCTCCGTCGGTGTGGAGCAGTTCTTC.

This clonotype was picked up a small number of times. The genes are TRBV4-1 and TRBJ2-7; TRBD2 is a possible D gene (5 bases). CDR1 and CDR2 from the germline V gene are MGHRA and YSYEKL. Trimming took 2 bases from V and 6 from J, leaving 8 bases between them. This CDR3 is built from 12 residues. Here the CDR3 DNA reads TGCGCCAGCAGCCAACTAGCTGGCGAGCAGTACTTC. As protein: CASSQLAGEQYF.

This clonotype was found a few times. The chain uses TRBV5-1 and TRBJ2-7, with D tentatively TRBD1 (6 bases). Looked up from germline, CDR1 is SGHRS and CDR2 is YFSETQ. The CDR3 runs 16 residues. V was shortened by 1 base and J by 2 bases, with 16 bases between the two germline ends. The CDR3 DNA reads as TGCGCCAGCAGCTTGAATTTTAGGACAGCCACCTACGAGCAGTACTTC. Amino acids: CASSLNFRTATYEQYF. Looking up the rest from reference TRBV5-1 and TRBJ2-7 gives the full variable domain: KAGVTQTPRYLIKTRGQQVTLSCSPISGHRSVSWYQQTPGQGLQFLFEYFSETQRNKGNFPGRFSGRQFSNSRSEMNVSTLELGDSALYLCASSLNFRTATYEQYFGPGTRLTVT.

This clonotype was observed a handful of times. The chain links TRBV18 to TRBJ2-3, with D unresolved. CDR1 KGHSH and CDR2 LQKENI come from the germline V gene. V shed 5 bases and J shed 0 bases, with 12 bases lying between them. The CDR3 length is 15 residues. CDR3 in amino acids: CASSSVAASTDTQYF. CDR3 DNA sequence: TGTGCCAGCTCATCGGTGGCAGCTAGCACAGATACGCAGTATTTT.

The CDR3: CASSLGLDKSTDTQYF. In nucleotides, the CDR3 is TGCGCCAGCAGCTTGGGGCTAGACAAAAGCACAGATACGCAGTATTTT. The chain combines TRBV5-1 with TRBJ2-3; D is undetermined. Germline V CDR1 and CDR2: SGHRS, YFSETQ. Trimming shortened V by 0 bases and J by 0 bases, and 11 bases separated the two germline ends. The CDR3 consists of 16 residues. Full variable domain (remainder filled in from reference TRBV5-1 and TRBJ2-3): KAGVTQTPRYLIKTRGQQVTLSCSPISGHRSVSWYQQTPGQGLQFLFEYFSETQRNKGNFPGRFSGRQFSNSRSEMNVSTLELGDSALYLCASSLGLDKSTDTQYFGPGTRLTVL.

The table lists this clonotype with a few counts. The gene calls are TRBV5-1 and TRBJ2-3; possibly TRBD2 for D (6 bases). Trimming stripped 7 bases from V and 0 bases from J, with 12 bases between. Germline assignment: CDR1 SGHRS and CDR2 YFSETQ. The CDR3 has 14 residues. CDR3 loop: CASGGTLSTDTQYF. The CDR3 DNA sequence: TGCGCCAGCGGCGGGACTCTAAGCACAGATACGCAGTATTTT.

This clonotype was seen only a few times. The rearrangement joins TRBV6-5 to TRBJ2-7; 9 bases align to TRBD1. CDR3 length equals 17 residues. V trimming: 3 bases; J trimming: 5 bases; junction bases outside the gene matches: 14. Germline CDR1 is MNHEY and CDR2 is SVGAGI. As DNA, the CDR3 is TGTGCCAGCAGTTATGATGGGCCGGGACAGGGTATCAACGAGCAGTACTTC. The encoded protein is CASSYDGPGQGINEQYF.

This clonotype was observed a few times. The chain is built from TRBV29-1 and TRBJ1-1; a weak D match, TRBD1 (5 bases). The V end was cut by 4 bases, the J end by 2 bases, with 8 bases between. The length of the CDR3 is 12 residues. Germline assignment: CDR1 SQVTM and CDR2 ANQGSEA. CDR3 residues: CSVGGVNTEAFF. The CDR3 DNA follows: TGCAGCGTTGGAGGGGTTAACACTGAAGCTTTCTTT.

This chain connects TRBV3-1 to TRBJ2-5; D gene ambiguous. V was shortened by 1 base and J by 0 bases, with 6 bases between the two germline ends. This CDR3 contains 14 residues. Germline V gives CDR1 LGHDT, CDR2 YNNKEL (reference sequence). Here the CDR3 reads CASSQVQYQETQYF. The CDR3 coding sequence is TGTGCCAGCAGCCAAGTTCAGTACCAAGAGACCCAGTACTTC.

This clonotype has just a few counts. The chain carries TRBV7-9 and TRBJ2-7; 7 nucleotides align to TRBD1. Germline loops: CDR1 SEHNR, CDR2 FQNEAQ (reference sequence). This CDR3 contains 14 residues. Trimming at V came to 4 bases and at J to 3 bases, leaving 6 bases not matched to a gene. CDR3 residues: CASSSPGQYYEQYF. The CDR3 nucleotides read TGTGCCAGCAGCTCACCGGGACAGTACTACGAGCAGTACTTC.

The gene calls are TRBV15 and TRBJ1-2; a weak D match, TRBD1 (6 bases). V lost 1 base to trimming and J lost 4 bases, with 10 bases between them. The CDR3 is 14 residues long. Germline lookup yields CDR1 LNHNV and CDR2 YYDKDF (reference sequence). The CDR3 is CATSRATGPYGYTF. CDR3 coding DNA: TGTGCCACCAGCAGAGCTACAGGGCCCTATGGCTACACCTTC.

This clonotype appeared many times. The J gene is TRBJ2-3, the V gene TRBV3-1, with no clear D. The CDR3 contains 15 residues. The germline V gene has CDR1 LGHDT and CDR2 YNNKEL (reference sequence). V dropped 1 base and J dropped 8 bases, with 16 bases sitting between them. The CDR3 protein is CASSQVHSSHCTQYF. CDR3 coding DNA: TGTGCCAGCAGCCAAGTACACTCCTCCCATTGTACGCAGTATTTT.

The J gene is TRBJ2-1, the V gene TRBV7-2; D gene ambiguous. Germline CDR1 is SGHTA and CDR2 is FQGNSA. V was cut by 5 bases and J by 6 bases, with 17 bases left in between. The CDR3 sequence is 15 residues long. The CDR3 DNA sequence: TGTGCCAGCAGCCCCAGACTCGTGGTGTCCAATGAGCAGTTCTTC. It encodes CASSPRLVVSNEQFF.

The CDR3 DNA reads TGTGCCAGCAGTTCCCGGACCCCAGGACAGGGAAACACAGATACGCAGTATTTT. Translating it yields CASSSRTPGQGNTDTQYF. This chain uses TRBV28 with TRBJ2-3; 8 bases match TRBD1. The CDR3 is 18 residues long. Germline V CDR1 and CDR2: MDHEN, SYDVKM. V lost 4 bases and J lost 2; bases outside the gene matches: 14.

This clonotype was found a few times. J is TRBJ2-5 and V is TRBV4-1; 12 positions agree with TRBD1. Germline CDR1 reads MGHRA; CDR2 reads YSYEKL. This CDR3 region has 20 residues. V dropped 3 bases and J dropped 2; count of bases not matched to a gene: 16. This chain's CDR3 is CASSQAIPGQGAPEQETQYF. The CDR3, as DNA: TGCGCCAGCAGCCAGGCTATCCCGGGACAGGGGGCCCCCGAACAAGAGACCCAGTACTTC.

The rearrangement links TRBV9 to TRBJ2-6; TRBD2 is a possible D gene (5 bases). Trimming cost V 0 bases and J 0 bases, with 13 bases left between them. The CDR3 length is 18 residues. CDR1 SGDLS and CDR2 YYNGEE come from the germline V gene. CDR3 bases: TGTGCCAGCAGCGTAGAGAGGGCCCTAAGCTCTGGGGCCAACGTCCTGACTTTC. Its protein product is CASSVERALSSGANVLTF.